This T cell receptor (beta chain) was observed in a study of blood T cell repertoires in COVID-19. Across the study: Samples of COVID-19 (acute and convalescent) were obtained from the United States, Italy and Spain. In each case, the material was cDNA or gDNA derived from T cells, B-cell-depleted T cells, or PBMCs.

In the original workflow: From reference gene primer amplification, estimates of nucleated cell counts were derived. Profiling relied on immunoSEQ multiplex PCR, and the TCRdb table lists in-frame clones only, not all of them. V, J and clone size reflect that table, while D and trimming were determined from the DNA. The data hold 200,000 to 300,000 clones, with around four fifths observed a single time. Source material: peripheral blood. The receptor was derived from a woman in her fifties or sixties with active or convalescent COVID-19.

Here the CDR3 DNA reads TGTGCCAGCAGTGAAGCCAGGGCCCCCTACAATGAGCAGTTCTTC. It translates to CASSEARAPYNEQFF. J is TRBJ2-1 and V is TRBV2; D might be TRBD1 (5 bases). CDR1 is SNHLY and CDR2 is FYNNEI in the germline V gene. V lost 0 bases and J 2 bases, leaving 8 bases between the germline ends. CDR3 length: 15 residues.